Following are 13 T cell receptor beta chains from one sample sequenced in a study of blood T cell repertoires in COVID-19. TCRdb keeps only in-frame clones here, not all; method: immunoSEQ multiplex PCR. The data contain nearly 80,000 clones, around 90% of them seen just once; the ten biggest clones take up roughly 0.8%. The sequenced sample was peripheral blood. These receptors originate from a woman of 80 years or more with acute or convalescent COVID-19.

V gene TRBV2 combines with J gene TRBJ1-5; D perhaps matches TRBD1 (6 bases). V lost 6 bases, J lost 1 base, and 13 bases lay in between. The CDR3 is made up of 15 amino acids. Germline CDR1 reads SNHLY; CDR2 reads FYNNEI. This CDR3 reads CASREIRGSNQPQHF. The CDR3 DNA is TGTGCCAGCAGGGAAATCAGGGGAAGCAATCAGCCCCAGCATTTT.

The V gene is TRBV5-1, the J gene TRBJ1-2; 10 nucleotides match TRBD1. Germline assignment: CDR1 SGHRS and CDR2 YFSETQ. CDR3 length: 16 residues. The ends lost 3 bases at V and 0 bases at J; junction bases unmatched: 5. Written as DNA, the CDR3 is TGCGCCAGCAGCTATGGACAGGGGGTCCCTAACTATGGCTACACCTTC. It translates to CASSYGQGVPNYGYTF.

In this sample, this clone turned up a few times. The chain employs TRBV4-1 and TRBJ2-7; 10 nucleotides agree with TRBD2. The ends lost 4 bases at V and 5 bases at J; junction bases unmatched: 5. This CDR3 has 14 amino acids. The germline gives CDR1 MGHRA, CDR2 YSYEKL. CDR3 DNA: TGCGCCAGCAGCCGGAGCGGGAGGGACCACGAGCAGTACTTC. Amino acids: CASSRSGRDHEQYF.

The V call is TRBV29-1, the J call TRBJ2-1; D is unclear. CDR3 size: 11 residues. V lost 3 bases, J lost 5 bases, and 5 bases lay in between. Per the germline V gene, CDR1 is SQVTM and CDR2 is ANQGSEA. Here the CDR3 DNA reads TGCAGCGTTGACCGGGACAATGAGCAGTTCTTC. Protein sequence: CSVDRDNEQFF.

The chain's CDR3 is CASSLGTPRGDTQYF. CDR3 DNA sequence: TGTGCCAGCAGTCTCGGGACTCCTCGTGGAGATACGCAGTATTTT. This rearrangement joins TRBV3-1 (or the pseudogene TRBV3-2) to TRBJ2-3; tentative D call: TRBD2 (6 bases). Germline values: CDR1 LGHDT, CDR2 YNNKEL (reference sequence). This CDR3 contains 15 residues. V was shortened by 6 bases and J by 5 bases, with 18 bases between the two germline ends.

V and J are TRBV9 and TRBJ2-1; D is possibly TRBD2 (5 bases). V shed 4 bases and J shed 3 bases, with 11 bases lying between them. Germline CDR1 is SGDLS and CDR2 is YYNGEE. The CDR3 loop spans 14 amino acids. The CDR3 DNA reads as TGTGCCAGCAGCCCAGTCGAGGGCTACAATGAGCAGTTCTTC. It yields the protein CASSPVEGYNEQFF.

This rearrangement joins TRBV29-1 to TRBJ1-1; D remains ambiguous. The germline CDR1 and CDR2 sequences are SQVTM and ANQGSEA. Trimming shortened V by 4 bases and J by 6 bases, and 18 bases separated the two germline ends. CDR3 length: 14 amino acids. CDR3 loop: CSVGPIAPEPEAFF. Written as DNA, the CDR3 is TGCAGCGTTGGCCCTATCGCCCCGGAGCCTGAAGCTTTCTTT.

V gene TRBV3-1 (or the pseudogene TRBV3-2) combines with J gene TRBJ2-7; no firm D call. The CDR3 extends over 12 amino acids. Germline V gene data show CDR1 as LGHDT and CDR2 as YNNKEL (reference sequence). Trimming left V 2 bases short and J 5 bases short, with 7 bases between. CDR3 bases: TGTGCCAGCAGCCAATATGCTAACGAGCAGTACTTC. Protein product: CASSQYANEQYF.

This chain uses TRBV5-1 with TRBJ1-1; possible D gene TRBD1, 5 bases. Trimming took 3 bases from V and 1 from J, leaving 13 bases between them. Germline lookup yields CDR1 SGHRS and CDR2 YFSETQ. CDR3 length: 15 residues. The CDR3 here is CASSWGQVQNTEAFF. The CDR3 DNA reads TGCGCCAGCAGCTGGGGCCAGGTCCAGAACACTGAAGCTTTCTTT.

This clone has more than one count but fewer than ten. The chain uses TRBV29-1 and TRBJ1-1, with D possibly being TRBD1 (5 bases). The CDR3 is made up of 12 amino acids. The germline V gene encodes CDR1 SQVTM and CDR2 ANQGSEA. V dropped 4 bases and J dropped 5 bases, with 11 bases sitting between them. The CDR3 region is CSVALGGTEAFF. Here the CDR3 DNA reads TGCAGCGTTGCCTTGGGGGGGACTGAAGCTTTCTTT.

This clone was observed once. This rearrangement joins TRBV5-4 to TRBJ2-1; 12 nucleotides align to TRBD2. The length of the CDR3 is 17 residues. Germline V gene data show CDR1 as SGHNT and CDR2 as YYREEE (reference sequence). After removal of 0 bases from V and 4 bases from J, the junction contained 5 bases not matched to a gene. The CDR3 coding sequence is TGTGCCAGCAGCTTGGCCCGGCTAGCGGGGGGGTACAATGAGCAGTTCTTC. Protein: CASSLARLAGGYNEQFF.

This clone occurred once. The CDR3 protein is CASSLGWPGTGNTEAFF. Written as DNA, the CDR3 is TGTGCCAGCAGCTTAGGGTGGCCCGGGACAGGCAACACTGAAGCTTTCTTT. The chain joins TRBV7-8 to TRBJ1-1; 8 bases are a match to TRBD1. CDR3 length: 17 residues. The V and J ends lost 1 base and 2 bases, in that order; junction bases with no gene match: 9. Germline V gene lookup returns CDR1 SGHVS and CDR2 FQNEAQ.

The rearrangement joins TRBV3-1 (or the pseudogene TRBV3-2) to TRBJ2-2; D may be TRBD1 (7 bases). Germline loops: CDR1 LGHDT, CDR2 YNNKEL (reference sequence). V lost 1 base to trimming and J lost 8 bases, with 17 bases between them. CDR3 length: 16 amino acids. CDR3 protein: CASSQVEPGGGGELFF. The CDR3 DNA is TGTGCCAGCAGCCAAGTCGAGCCAGGGGGAGGTGGGGAGCTGTTTTTT.